The clone carrying this T cell receptor (beta chain) occurred a few times. The antigen remains undetermined. This sample stems from a study of shared clonotypes between healthy human individuals. The study, taken as a whole, reports: Naive subsets usually exceeded memory subsets in estimated richness.

A deep-level run was used for the assay. Some clones are missing from TCRdb's copy, which holds only in-frame ones; the method was immunoSEQ multiplex PCR. This sample yields around 700,000 clones, of which around four fifths are seen a single time; around 2% belongs to the top ten. CDR1 and CDR2 from the germline V gene are MNHEY and SMNVEV (reference sequence). The CDR3 is made up of 15 amino acids. V was cut by 0 bases and J by 4 bases, with 12 bases left in between. The receptor comes from a woman in her twenties or thirties in good health. The sequenced material came from memory CD4+ T cells sorted from blood. Subset defined: CD45RA-negative fraction. The J gene is TRBJ1-1, the V gene TRBV27; no clear D gene. The DNA of the CDR3 is TGTGCCAGCAGTTTATCGTCCAGCCGTGGCACTGAAGCTTTCTTT. This gives the protein CASSLSSSRGTEAFF.